Following are 7 T cell receptor beta chains from one sample sequenced in a study of cytomegalovirus exposure and HLA in healthy donors (dated 2017 in TCRdb). Library method: the immunoSEQ multiplex PCR assay. For the multiplex PCR, a mixture combining 60 forward primers for TCR Vbeta segments and 13 reverse primers for TCR Jbeta segments was used. The immuneACCESS repertoire file appears here via TCRdb, limited to in-frame rearrangements. These files lack a portion of the clones; in checked studies, under half of the deficit traces to unresolved V genes, and the cause of the others is not known. Within this sample are around 140,000 clones, with approximately 78% of them counted one time only. Around 7.8% of the sample is held by the ten biggest clonotypes. The sequenced sample consisted of PBMCs. Receptors were obtained from a woman in her forties or fifties in good health and CMV-seropositive.

This clone showed up just once. The V and J genes are TRBV10-3 and TRBJ2-3; TRBD2 is a possible D gene (6 bases). Trimming removed 8 bases at V and 4 bases at J, with 16 bases between. The length of the CDR3 is 14 residues. Germline CDR1 is ENHRY and CDR2 is SYGVKD. The CDR3 nucleotides are TGTGCCATCGGGATCGGGGGAAGTTCAGATACGCAGTATTTT. Its translation is CAIGIGGSSDTQYF.

This clone was seen more than once but under ten times. The V and J genes are TRBV5-1 and TRBJ1-2, with D perhaps matching TRBD1 (6 bases). V lost 0 bases and J lost 2, with 8 bases in between. This CDR3 is built from 14 residues. Germline-derived CDR1 and CDR2 are SGHRS and YFSETQ. The CDR3 reads CASSLATGNYGYTF. The DNA of the CDR3 is TGCGCCAGCAGCTTGGCAACAGGGAACTATGGCTACACCTTC.

The J gene is TRBJ1-6, the V gene TRBV2; D might be TRBD1 (5 bases). Trimming stripped 4 bases from V and 7 bases from J, with 8 bases between. Germline V gives CDR1 SNHLY, CDR2 FYNNEI. The CDR3 totals 13 residues. The CDR3 sequence: CASSAGVNSPLHF. The CDR3 DNA follows: TGTGCCAGCAGTGCGGGGGTCAATTCACCCCTCCACTTT. Variable domain in full (rest from reference TRBV2 and TRBJ1-6): EPEVTQTPSHQVTQMGQEVILRCVPISNHLYFYWYRQILGQKVEFLVSFYNNEISEKSEIFDDQFSVERPDGSNFTLKIRSTKLEDSAMYFCASSAGVNSPLHFGNGTRLTVT.

The chain joins TRBV5-1 to TRBJ1-1; no clear D. V lost 4 bases and J lost 4, with 20 bases in between. Germline CDR1 SGHRS, CDR2 YFSETQ. The CDR3 runs to 16 residues. The DNA for the CDR3 is TGCGCCAGCAGCCGATCGACCCAACCCGGGAGCACTGAAGCTTTCTTT. It yields the protein CASSRSTQPGSTEAFF.

This chain uses TRBV15 with TRBJ2-3, with a possible D match to TRBD1 (6 bases). CDR3 length: 14 residues. V was cut by 8 bases and J by 5 bases, with 17 bases left in between. Germline CDR1 LNHNV, CDR2 YYDKDF (reference sequence). The CDR3 nucleotides read TGTGCCACCGCAAGACAGGAGAGTGGAGATACGCAGTATTTT. This gives the protein CATARQESGDTQYF.

The J gene is TRBJ2-5, the V gene TRBV28; 11 positions match TRBD1. CDR3 length: 15 residues. J lost 4 bases, V lost 4 bases, and 5 bases had no gene match. Germline CDR1 reads MDHEN; CDR2 reads SYDVKM. In DNA, the CDR3 is TGTGCCAGCAGTTCGGGACAGGGGGGCGGAGAGACCCAGTACTTC. Translated: CASSSGQGGGETQYF.

Points on this clone: A junction end diverges from the germline sequence, so it may reflect a read error. This chain connects TRBV7-3 to TRBJ2-7, with unresolved D. The germline gives CDR1 SGHTA, CDR2 FQGTGA. The CDR3 runs 14 residues. The CDR3 DNA reads TGCGCCAGCAGCCAAGAACCGACTCCCTACGAGCAGTACTTC. Amino acids: CASSQEPTPYEQYF.